The clone carrying this T cell receptor beta chain was counted once. The antigen is undetermined. Profiling relied on immunoSEQ multiplex PCR, and the TCRdb table lists in-frame clones only, not all of them. The table records thousands of clones, roughly three quarters of them present only once. This sample is drawn from a study of T cells in pancreatic ductal adenocarcinoma. Overall study findings and caveats: Tumor samples had fewer productive templates and approximately 8.2-fold fewer unique clonotypes than blood. No significant tumor-blood clonality difference; means were about 0.11 and 0.072.

From germline, CDR1 is SGHTA and CDR2 FQGNSA. The CDR3 extends over 17 amino acids. Trimming cost V 2 bases and J 0 bases, with 16 bases left between them. No neoadjuvant therapy was given to the selected pancreatic ductal adenocarcinoma patients before their surgery. This rearrangement joins TRBV7-2 to TRBJ1-2; a weak D match, TRBD1 (6 bases). The receptor was derived from a human donor with pancreatic ductal adenocarcinoma. The donor label of this sample is uncertain. Sequenced material: pancreatic tumor tissue. The CDR3 region is CASSLLGGSATNYGYTF. The CDR3 DNA is TGTGCCAGCAGCTTATTAGGGGGGTCCGCTACTAACTATGGCTACACCTTC.